This T cell receptor beta chain was obtained from a study of CD8+ T cells in alopecia areata. Findings of the study overall: Tissue-resident alphabeta T cells belonging to normal skin likewise get sequenced within scalp specimens.

The CDR3 covers 17 residues. Trimming left V 3 bases short and J 2 bases short, with 20 bases between. Germline-derived CDR1 and CDR2 are SGHRS and YFSETQ. Following extraction, RNA underwent reverse transcription to cDNA, which served as the sequencing template. This table comes from immunoSEQ multiplex PCR, and its TCRdb copy is limited to in-frame clones, with some not included. The top ten hold roughly 4.3% of the sample, which has 100,000 to 150,000 clones, approximately 53% seen once. The investigators collected lesional scalp punch biopsies and peripheral blood from alopecia areata patients. PBMCs, the starting material, were the source of sorted CD4+ and CD8+ T cells. Concerning this clone itself: Its antigen is as yet unknown.

The chain uses TRBV5-1 and TRBJ2-5; D gene unclear. The TCR originated in a human donor with alopecia areata. The starting material was CD4+ T cells sorted from blood, obtained at week 0. This chain's CDR3 is CASSWSGHSEPQETQYF. Written as DNA, the CDR3 is TGCGCCAGCAGCTGGTCGGGCCACTCGGAACCACAAGAGACCCAGTACTTC.